Listed below are T cell receptor beta chains from one sample, sequenced in a study of technical replicates of blood from four donors. Profiled with immunoSEQ multiplex PCR; TCRdb holds only in-frame clones, not every one. The sample carries some 50,000 clones, 85% to 95% recorded once. The specimen was T cells isolated from PBMCs. All receptors come from a human donor in good health. CDR3s include the opening cysteine and the closing phenylalanine or tryptophan. Fields, in order: V gene, clone size, J gene, D gene, CDR3 protein, CDR3 DNA. The D gene is left open where the match is weak. Not every row has a clone size; where given, it reads once, few, many or a size class.

>TRBV11-2|.|TRBJ2-5|TRBD1
CASSDRGPQGGQYF
TGTGCCAGCAGCGACAGGGGCCCGCAGGGTGGCCAGTACTTC
>TRBV5-1|.|TRBJ1-1|.
CASSLEPFGNTEAFF
TGCGCCAGCAGCTTGGAGCCATTCGGGAACACTGAAGCTTTCTTT
>TRBV5-1|.|TRBJ2-7|.
CASSLVRFYEQYF
TGCGCCAGCAGCTTGGTCAGATTCTACGAGCAGTACTTC
>TRBV15|.|TRBJ2-1|TRBD2
CATSRSLSGKSFNEQFF
TGTGCCACCAGCAGATCGTTGAGCGGGAAGAGCTTCAATGAGCAGTTCTTC
>TRBV6-5|.|TRBJ1-2|.
CASSYSNRGGYTF
TGTGCCAGCAGTTACTCGAATCGAGGAGGCTACACCTTC
>TRBV29-1|.|TRBJ2-7|.
CSVVRDSGSYEQYF
TGCAGCGTTGTCCGTGACTCAGGGTCCTACGAGCAGTACTTC
>TRBV10-3|.|TRBJ1-2|.
CAISESTGKVEDSNYGYTF
TGTGCCATCAGTGAGTCAACAGGAAAGGTAGAAGATTCTAACTATGGCTACACCTTC
>TRBV5-1|.|TRBJ1-4|.
CASSLQSPYEKLFF
TGCGCCAGCAGCTTGCAGTCACCGTATGAAAAACTGTTTTTT
>TRBV18|.|TRBJ1-2|.
CASSPDEAEGYTF
TGTGCCAGCTCACCAGACGAGGCGGAGGGCTACACCTTC
>TRBV15|.|TRBJ2-1|TRBD2
CATSFGRGIYNEQFF
TGTGCCACCAGCTTCGGGCGGGGGATATACAATGAGCAGTTCTTC
>TRBV28|.|TRBJ2-1|TRBD2
CASSLGGLAGREQFF
TGTGCCAGCAGTCTCGGGGGACTAGCGGGAAGGGAGCAGTTCTTC
>TRBV6-5|few|TRBJ1-1|.
CASSNRPTEAFF
TGTGCCAGCAGTAACAGACCCACTGAAGCTTTCTTT
>TRBV5-1|once|TRBJ2-1|.
CASAGENSNYNEQFF
TGCGCCAGCGCCGGGGAAAACTCAAATTACAATGAGCAGTTCTTC
>TRBV29-1|.|TRBJ2-7|TRBD1
CSGRDRVYEQYF
TGCAGCGGACGGGACAGGGTTTACGAGCAGTACTTC
>TRBV10-1|.|TRBJ2-7|.
CASSRDWRTGEQYF
TGCGCCAGCAGTAGGGACTGGAGAACTGGGGAGCAGTACTTC
>TRBV5-1|.|TRBJ2-5|.
CASSLFTREETQYF
TGCGCCAGCAGCTTGTTTACCAGGGAAGAGACCCAGTACTTC
>TRBV11-2|.|TRBJ2-7|TRBD2
CASSLAPSGLAEYEQYF
TGTGCCAGCAGCTTAGCCCCGTCGGGACTAGCGGAGTACGAGCAGTACTTC
>TRBV7-9|.|TRBJ2-5|.
CASSQDPGAETQYF
TGTGCCAGCAGCCAAGACCCAGGGGCCGAGACCCAGTACTTC
>TRBV5-5|.|TRBJ2-1|.
CASSPIQVSYNEQFF
TGTGCCAGCAGCCCCATACAGGTCTCCTACAATGAGCAGTTCTTC
>TRBV7-9|.|TRBJ2-2|TRBD1
CASSPPRTGRGYTGELFF
TGTGCCAGCAGCCCCCCCCGGACAGGGAGAGGGTACACCGGGGAGCTGTTTTTT
>TRBV7-8|.|TRBJ1-5|TRBD1
CASSQTGGQPQHF
TGTGCCAGCAGTCAGACAGGGGGTCAGCCCCAGCATTTT
>TRBV10-3|few|TRBJ1-1|.
CAISDFGGNTEAFF
TGTGCCATCAGTGATTTTGGGGGCAACACTGAAGCTTTCTTT
>TRBV16|.|TRBJ1-1|.
CASSQWLGRIKPEGYEAFF
TGTGCCAGCAGCCAATGGCTCGGCAGGATAAAGCCCGAGGGATATGAAGCTTTCTTT
>TRBV5-1|.|TRBJ2-7|.
CASSRSQGRSYEQYF
TGCGCCAGCAGCCGTTCTCAGGGGAGATCCTACGAGCAGTACTTC
>TRBV5-1|.|TRBJ1-2|.
CASSLGWGTDYGYTF
TGCGCCAGCAGCTTGGGTTGGGGCACAGACTATGGCTACACCTTC
>TRBV9|.|TRBJ2-2|TRBD1
CASSGADRVGTGELFF
TGTGCCAGCAGCGGCGCTGACAGGGTCGGGACCGGGGAGCTGTTTTTT
>TRBV6-5|.|TRBJ2-1|TRBD1
CASSPGTDYNEQFF
TGTGCCAGCAGTCCCGGGACAGATTACAATGAGCAGTTCTTC
>TRBV7-3|.|TRBJ2-1|.
CASSYTGSLDEQFF
TGTGCCAGCAGCTACACAGGGTCCTTGGATGAGCAGTTCTTC
>TRBV6-5|.|TRBJ2-3|.
CASSYRRGGGTDTQYF
TGTGCCAGCAGTTACAGAAGGGGTGGTGGCACAGATACGCAGTATTTT
>TRBV5-1|once|TRBJ2-3|.
CASSLGGQNTDTQYF
TGCGCCAGCAGCTTGGGGGGACAAAACACAGATACGCAGTATTTT
>TRBV29-1|.|TRBJ1-1|TRBD1
CSVETGEYTEAFF
TGCAGCGTTGAGACAGGGGAGTATACTGAAGCTTTCTTT